These T cell receptor beta chains were read from a single sample in a study of blood T cell repertoires in COVID-19. Data came from immunoSEQ multiplex PCR; TCRdb stores just in-frame clones and leaves some out. The sample carries about 94,000 clones, about four fifths recorded once. Sample: peripheral blood. Receptors originate from a human donor in a cohort sampled during active COVID-19. Each CDR3 is given without its conserved first and last residue.

J gene,V gene,CDR3 protein
TRBJ1-1,TRBV11-3,ASSRQGAPEAF
TRBJ2-3,TRBV5-1,ASHLRQGARDTQY
TRBJ1-5,TRBV2,ASTGEGWQPQH
TRBJ2-7,TRBV24-1,ATSDLRGKQY
TRBJ2-7,TRBV18,ASSPPTRQTYEQY
TRBJ2-3,TRBV28,ASNTPGGGTDTQY
TRBJ2-2,TRBV19,ASSRAGSNTGELF
TRBJ2-5,TRBV6-1,ASSEPGTGTMTQY
TRBJ2-1,TRBV5-1,ASRFGAASGFSYNEQF
TRBJ2-7,TRBV27,ASSLSLPEIYEQY
TRBJ2-1,TRBV7-7,ASSPRVGRTFDNEQF
TRBJ2-7,TRBV29-1,SVGGPRGEAYEQY
TRBJ1-1,TRBV6-5,ATRVWGGTEAF
TRBJ1-6,TRBV2,ASSVLGQKTLH
TRBJ2-2,TRBV19,ASRDRGTGELF
TRBJ2-1,TRBV28,ASSLSHEYNEQF
TRBJ1-1,TRBV7-3,ASSTYGADTEAF
TRBJ2-7,TRBV9,ASSVGTVRGDEQY
TRBJ1-2,TRBV7-2,ASSPQQGGNYGYT
TRBJ2-7,TRBV6-5,ASSRLGGQSEQY